The present entry profiles one T cell receptor beta chain with its context. Antigen specificity is unknown. This sample was taken from a study of shared clonotypes between healthy human individuals. General study results and limits: The authors expected sequencing depth to affect clonotype sharing among donors. Researchers sampled only blood; tissue repertoires likely differ.

This CDR3 spans 13 amino acids. Per germline, CDR1 SNHLY and CDR2 FYNNEI. Deletions cut 8 bases from V and 3 bases from J, with 14 bases between. Produced via immunoSEQ multiplex PCR; TCRdb's table is partial and in-frame only. The sample contains around 2.5 million clones, roughly 93% of which appear only once. This rearrangement joins TRBV2 to TRBJ2-7; D possibly matches TRBD1 or TRBD2 (7 bases each). Sequenced material: naive CD4+ T cells from PBMCs. Subset described: CD45RA+ positively selected. The sequence was collected from a man younger than 35 in good health. Some clones in this sample may be carry-over from other donors' samples. The CDR3, as DNA: TGTGCCAGCGGGGGGGACAGCAGCTACGAGCAGTACTTC. Translated, it gives CASGGDSSYEQYF.